One sample yielded the 7 T cell receptor beta chains listed below, sequenced in a study of blood T cell repertoires in COVID-19. Produced via immunoSEQ multiplex PCR; TCRdb's table is partial and in-frame only. Among over 200,000 clones listed, 80% to 90% were seen once. The sample comprised PBMCs or T cells enriched from blood (not recorded which). The receptors were sampled from a woman aged 45-65 years who had recovered from COVID-19.

The chain recombines TRBV7-9 with TRBJ2-7; a possible D gene is TRBD2 (5 bases). From germline, CDR1 is SEHNR and CDR2 FQNEAQ (reference sequence). This CDR3 is built from 16 residues. The ends were cut back, 5 bases at V and 5 bases at J, with 22 bases in the middle. CDR3 loop: CASSPPQWGSGNEQYF. The CDR3 bases are TGTGCCAGCAGCCCTCCTCAATGGGGTTCGGGAAACGAGCAGTACTTC.

This sequence joins TRBV19 and TRBJ2-7, with D tentatively TRBD2 (6 bases). V gave up 3 bases and J gave up 1 base, with 10 bases separating them. CDR1 and CDR2 from the germline V gene are LNHDA and SQIVND (reference sequence). The CDR3 consists of 14 residues. DNA of the CDR3: TGTGCCAGTAGTATTGGCGGGATTTCCTACGAGCAGTACTTC. It translates to CASSIGGISYEQYF.

The chain recombines TRBV13 with TRBJ2-1; D might be TRBD1 (6 bases). CDR3 length: 16 residues. Deletions cut 0 bases from V and 6 bases from J, with 15 bases between. The germline CDR1 and CDR2 sequences are PRHDT and FYEKMQ (reference sequence). CDR3 nucleotide sequence: TGTGCCAGCAGCTTAGGGGGGGCGCTTCGGGCCAATGAGCAGTTCTTC. Translated: CASSLGGALRANEQFF.

This chain links TRBV7-2 with TRBJ1-1, with 9 bases identical to TRBD1. The germline V gene encodes CDR1 SGHTA and CDR2 FQGNSA. The CDR3 spans 14 residues. V shed 1 base, J shed 6 bases, and the junction held 3 bases outside the gene matches. In nucleotides, the CDR3 is TGTGCCAGCAGCTTAGACAGGGGGCAGGCTGAAGCTTTCTTT. Amino acids: CASSLDRGQAEAFF.

The V and J genes are TRBV7-8 and TRBJ1-1; 8 bases are a match to TRBD1. The junction had 7 bases not matched to a gene; V was cut back by 4 bases and J by 0 bases. Per germline, CDR1 SGHVS and CDR2 FQNEAQ. The CDR3 runs 16 residues. The CDR3 region is CASSSRLDRVNTEAFF. CDR3 bases: TGTGCCAGCAGCTCGCGGCTGGACAGGGTGAACACTGAAGCTTTCTTT.

The V and J genes are TRBV28 and TRBJ1-1, with 8 bases matching TRBD1. From germline, CDR1 is MDHEN and CDR2 SYDVKM. The V segment lost 8 bases and the J segment 4 bases; nucleotides outside the gene matches: 9. This CDR3 has 14 amino acids. CDR3 sequence (DNA): TGTGCCAGCGCGATGCAGGGGGCTGGCACTGAAGCTTTCTTT. It is translated as CASAMQGAGTEAFF. Drawing the rest from reference TRBV28 and TRBJ1-1, the complete variable domain is DVKVTQSSRYLVKRTGEKVFLECVQDMDHENMFWYRQDPGLGLRLIYFSYDVKMKEKGDIPEGYSVSREKKERFSLILESASTNQTSMYLCASAMQGAGTEAFFGQGTRLTVV.

The V gene is TRBV3-1 (or the pseudogene TRBV3-2), the J gene TRBJ2-1; TRBD2 matches at 7 bases. The V gene's germline CDR1 is LGHDT and CDR2 YNNKEL (reference sequence). V lost 4 bases, J lost 5 bases, and 8 bases stayed unmatched. This CDR3 has 15 amino acids. CDR3 nucleotides: TGTGCCAGCAGCCTGAGCGGGAAAAAGAACAATGAGCAGTTCTTC. Protein sequence: CASSLSGKKNNEQFF.